In its sample, the clone carrying this TCR beta chain was seen once. The data belong to a study of blood T cell repertoires in COVID-19. Whole-study context: There were acute and convalescent COVID-19 samples, and they came from the United States, Italy and Spain. The cDNA or gDNA used as material had been derived from T cells, B-cell-depleted T cells, or PBMCs.

Original analysis: For nucleated cells, counts were estimated from reference gene primer amplification. Measured with immunoSEQ multiplex PCR; TCRdb has only the in-frame clones, and not every one. V and J calls and clone size come straight from that table; D and trimming were deduced from the DNA. The sample has about 190,000 clones; less than 85% are singletons. The sample consisted of peripheral blood. The TCR was taken from a man aged 50 or older who had recovered from COVID-19.

CDR3 coding DNA: TGTGCCAGCAGCGCGGGACTAGCGGGAGTTAGCACAGATACGCAGTATTTT. Protein product: CASSAGLAGVSTDTQYF. V is TRBV5-4 and J is TRBJ2-3; TRBD2 matches at 14 bases. J was trimmed by 0 bases and V by 4 bases; bases with no gene match: 4. Germline V lookup: CDR1 SGHNT, CDR2 YYREEE (reference sequence). The length of the CDR3 is 17 residues.